Described below is a single TCR beta chain sequence and its context. This sample stems from a study of blood T cell repertoires in COVID-19. On the study more broadly: The cDNA or gDNA used as material had been derived from T cells, B-cell-depleted T cells, or PBMCs.

Germline assignment: CDR1 MNHEY and CDR2 SMNVEV (reference sequence). Trimming left V 6 bases short and J 0 bases short, with 12 bases between. This CDR3 has 16 residues. Only in-frame clones appear in the TCRdb table, and some are missing; sequencing was by immunoSEQ multiplex PCR. The table includes 81,000 or so clones, 85% detected once. The chain is built from TRBV27 and TRBJ2-6; D call uncertain. The receptor's source is a man aged 50-60 years with COVID-19, enrolled during active disease. The sequenced sample consisted of peripheral blood. The CDR3 loop is CASRTAGNSGANVLTF. As DNA, the CDR3 is TGTGCCAGCAGGACGGCAGGCAACTCTGGGGCCAACGTCCTGACTTTC.